This T cell receptor beta chain was profiled in a study of T-cell reconstitution after alpha-beta-depleted transplantation in children (TCRdb year 2016). Regarding the study in general: Using TCR repertoire profiling, the study quantitatively followed how T-cell immune reconstitution unfolded in children after TCRalphabeta/CD19-depleted allogeneic hematopoietic cell transplantation.

Library method: PCR. Reads for this sample came from an Illumina HiSeq 2500. To normalize quantification of the TCRbeta repertoire, the TCR libraries were built with molecular barcoding that relied on unique molecular identifiers. TCRdb itself trimmed the public reads at Q25 with fastp, ran MiXCR and retained productive beta chains. For every CDR3 protein sequence, its rows merge into one entry that carries the most common genes and DNA. This sample lists almost 20,000 distinct CDR3 sequences; 13% were detected once. The top ten hold less than 45% of the sample. The time point label, as the study defines it: day 60 (about 2 months) after transplantation. The treatment or condition label here, explained by the study, means: allogeneic hematopoietic cell transplantation with graft depleted of TCRalphabeta T cells and CD19 B cells. The transplant recipients were children given TCRalphabeta/CD19-depleted allogeneic hematopoietic cell grafts.

Broad study findings and their caveats: The apparently early alphabetaT-cell count recovery about two months after transplant was reportedly dependent on only several hundred rapidly expanded clones derived from non-depleted graft cells. Over subsequent months, a decline in hyperexpanded clone frequencies was noted, and after one year, T-cell counts and TCRbeta diversity were mostly ascribed to newly produced T cells. In some patients, the high TCRbeta diversity seen at day 60 was put down to recipient T cells and intrathymic progenitors that had survived conditioning.

Trimming costs V 3 bases and J 5 bases, and their ends lie 10 bases apart. From the cysteine through the phenylalanine, the CDR3 covers 13 amino acids. Kept here is only the CDR3 DNA, which spans 39 bases and is read in frame from base 1. According to the germline V gene, CDR1 reads MDHEN and CDR2 reads SYDVKM. This clonotype occurred many times. This receptor's antigen is unknown. Base qualities are not recorded, but no much larger clone differs from it by a single base. Here the chain combines TRBV28 and TRBJ2-5; matching of 5 bases hints at TRBD2 as the D gene. This clonotype originated in a female patient younger than 10 who had a stem cell transplant for congenital amegakaryocytic thrombocytopenia, so the T cells may come from the graft donor. This specimen consisted of PBMCs, mostly from graft donor cells, obtained 60 days after TCRalphabeta/CD19-depleted stem cell transplant. At the DNA level, the sequence is TGTGCCAGCAGTTTGGTTAGCGAGGAGACCCAGTACTTC. The encoded protein is CASSLVSEETQYF.